Listed here is a single T cell receptor (beta chain). This clonotype was counted ten times or more. What this receptor recognizes is not known. No base-level quality is on record; no much larger clone is a single base apart. Receptors were amplified or captured by UMI-ligation and nested PCR. To cover both TRBC1 and TRBC2, the beta constant-region primer consisted of an equimolar mix of two oligonucleotides. T4 RNA ligase 1 ligated a single-stranded oligonucleotide carrying the SP2 primer and a 12-nucleotide UMI to the cDNA 3' end. Four rounds of PCR, combining the SP2 primer with nested alpha and beta constant-region primers, were used to amplify the ligated cDNA. The ligation reaction was kept at 16 degrees C for about 19-25 hours. PCR2 was usually performed as a SYBR Green qPCR and halted at a preset threshold so that over-amplification would not occur. Agencourt AMPure XP magnetic beads were used for all purifications after the first. Libraries were quantified by Qubit and checked on a TapeStation, with a main peak expected near 650 bp. Sequencing of the pooled libraries was done on an Illumina MiSeq using v2 2x251 paired-end kits, which typically yielded roughly 0.9-2.2 million reads per sample. Each sample's library went into the pool at 4 nM, and roughly 5-8% PhiX was added to help with cluster recognition. Per the source publication's procedure: Using tag matching that tolerated one base-pair mismatch, Decombinator assigned V and J genes to FASTQ reads that had been processed by Demultiplexor. By using UMIs, Collapsinator corrected both sequencing errors and the frequency errors caused by PCR heterogeneity. CDR3Translator translated TCRs and extracted CDR3s from the conserved cysteine to the FGXG phenylalanine, flagging non-productive sequences. Gini, Shannon entropy and inverse Simpson indices were computed after subsampling the repertoires to the same number of UMI-defined TCRs. Within the linear range, a power law was fitted to clonotype abundance distributions using maximum likelihood. When run on a single naive CD8 sample, MIGEC and the pipeline yielded similar UMI counts, similar unique TCR numbers and similar clonal distributions. Repertoires were searched for around 7,300 CMV-associated CDR3 sequences compiled from VDJdb and a published dataset. TCRdb reanalyzed the raw reads on its own, using fastp at Q25 for trimming and MiXCR for clone calling, and kept in-frame beta chains. Every entry covers one CDR3 protein and lists the most common genes and DNA from its rows. TCRdb, not the authors, supplied the V and J calls. This sample is represented by tens of thousands of distinct CDR3 sequences; about an eighth of them were singletons. 20% to 25% of the sample comes from the top ten.

The data derive from a study of naive and memory T cell subsets (dated by TCRdb to 2015 to 2018). Turning to the overall study: Sorted naive and memory T cell subsets from peripheral blood were analyzed in the study using a UMI-based, open-source pipeline for TCR alpha and beta sequencing. Complete agreement was observed between the functional CMV T cell responses and the IgG serology results. RNA was DNase-treated and reverse transcribed with TCR constant-region primers, mostly using SuperScript III.

General findings and caveats noted by the study authors: In both CD4 and CD8 cells, a rise in Gini index and a fall in Shannon and inverse Simpson diversity were observed from naive through CM, EM and EMRA. RNA-based TCR counts may be affected by expression changes linked to T cell activation and differentiation. Clonotypes were defined as single alpha or beta chain sequences, not paired alpha/beta receptors. After error correction, only a single occurrence was seen for over 90% of naive TCR sequences, so much steeper abundance distributions were produced than in memory subsets. TCR abundance followed a power law with an exponent that was different for naive and memory subsets but consistent across the three individuals. The repertoire findings for the naive and memory subsets could not be validated against a ground truth because none was available.

The CDR3, from cysteine to phenylalanine, totals 14 residues. The only DNA kept is the CDR3, 42 bases in frame from the first base. V ends up 4 bases short and J 0 bases short, with an unmatched junction base count of 0. CDR1 and CDR2 are drawn from the germline V gene: MNHEY, SVGAGI. From the second PCR step onward, the TCR alpha chain libraries and the TCR beta chain libraries were amplified separately. To determine each donor's CMV status, fresh PBMCs were stimulated overnight with CMV viral lysate, and IFNgamma production from CD4+ T cells was then assessed. Using Miltenyi beads, CD4 T cells were first positively selected, and CD8 T cells were then positively selected from the CD4-negative fraction. Cells stained for CD3, CD4, CD8, CD45RA, CD27 and a live/dead dye were sorted on a BD Aria II into four subsets by CD45RA and CD27. For sorting, CD45RA-CD27- cells were defined as effector memory cells, while CD45RA+CD27- cells were defined as EMRA cells. Blood came from three healthy volunteers, each fractionated into CD4 and CD8 T cells and then into four differentiation subsets. About 110 ml of peripheral blood was collected from each donor, and PBMC were isolated from the blood using Ficoll-Paque PLUS density-gradient centrifugation. After sorting, cells were lysed in RLT buffer, RNA was extracted using a Qiagen RNeasy kit, and the extracted RNA was stored at -80 degrees C.

The sequenced sample was effector memory CD4+ T cells from blood. The cell subset or site tag for this specimen amounts to: effector memory, CD45RA- CD27-. The sequence was collected from a human donor in good health. Recombination connected TRBV6-5 to TRBJ2-1; the junction holds 7 bases that match TRBD2. The DNA sequence is as follows: TGTGCCAGCAGTTTAGCGGGCTCCTACAATGAGCAGTTCTTC. Protein translation: CASSLAGSYNEQFF.